The clone carrying this T cell receptor (beta chain) has a handful of counts. What it binds is not known. This entry is derived from a study of blood T cells in healthy people across ages. Findings of the study overall: Significant beta diversity loss was already apparent by age approximately 40, declining roughly linearly.

A second PCR, run for roughly 6 to 11 cycles, used a sample-barcoded 5' primer plus a J-beta primer mix. TCRdb redid the calling of the 5' RACE reads with MiXCR, one entry per CDR3 protein. The sample consists of around 1,000,000 distinct CDR3 sequences, about 25% of them appearing once. CDR1 SGDLS and CDR2 YYNGEE come from the germline V gene. The CDR3 contains 14 residues. Trimming took off 0 bases at V and 2 bases at J, with 9 bases between the two ends. Separately, the same data were catalogued under a study of T cells of mothers and their children.

This TCR was sampled from a girl aged 2-15 years in good health. This chain joins TRBV9 and TRBJ2-7; D gene unclear. Sequenced: blood. Here the CDR3 reads CASSVGPGPYEQYF. In nucleotides, the CDR3 is TGTGCCAGCAGCGTAGGTCCGGGTCCCTACGAGCAGTACTTC.